This entry concerns a single TCR beta chain. What this receptor recognizes is not known. No base-level quality is on record; no much larger clone is a single base apart. The data are from a study of T cell responses to AZD1222 COVID-19 vaccine (dated by TCRdb to 2020 to 2022). For the wider study: TCR sequencing was performed for approximately 240 trial participants, of whom roughly 200 were given two doses of AZD1222 and around 25 were given two doses of MenACWY control vaccine. Trial participants were enrolled into age subgroups of 18-55, 56-69 and 70-plus years, which contained about 160, 30 and 59 TCR-sequenced participants, respectively.

General study outcomes and caveats: The 56-69-year group was small, and its depth increase did not reach significance, likely because of low power. The vaccine-associated CD4 TCRs covered the entire spike protein, and the dominant responses fell in regions 160-218 and 743-854. No day 14 peak-response samples were available, so repertoires were characterized only after the peak T cell response. Participants were mostly white British, with more females than males. The authors suggested clonal diversity may have been underestimated. Conclusions about previously exposed vaccinees are limited because only five to seven AZD1222 recipients were SARS-CoV-2 seropositive at baseline. Epitopes outside the regions mutated in the B.1.351 and B.1.1.7 variants were reportedly recognized by nearly half of the unique spike-specific TCRs. After two AZD1222 doses, spike-specific TCR breadth and depth were significantly higher than at day 0 and than in MenACWY recipients.

The sample's time point label, decoded: baseline before first vaccination. The treatment or condition label for this specimen denotes: meningococcal conjugate vaccine given as trial control. Samples from vaccinated people were obtained from the UK trials COV001 and COV002, which included a single-blind randomized controlled phase 2/3 trial of AZD1222 (ChAdOx1 nCoV-19) in healthy adults. For TCRbeta chain sequencing, PBMC samples from trial participants were taken at day 0 and at day 28 after the second dose. The CDR3 regions of human TCRbeta chains were subjected to immunosequencing. The original pipeline was this. Repertoire TCRs were matched against a reference library of SARS-CoV-2-specific TCRs generated with the MIRA antigen-specificity platform. Breadth was defined as the fraction of unique TCRs that were SARS-CoV-2-associated, and depth was defined as the fraction of total T cells that were SARS-CoV-2-associated. Using the MIRA data, each spike-specific TCR was mapped to the spike region that the TCR reacts to and placed in a CD4 or CD8 class. Log10-transformed breadth and depth values were compared by one-way ANOVA with Sidak's multiple comparisons tests. TCRdb retrieved this table from immuneACCESS and kept in-frame rearrangements only. Not all clones are present; in checked studies, unresolved V genes account for under half, and no reason is known for the remainder. V and J calls and clone size come straight from that table; D and trimming were deduced from the DNA. The table for this sample lists about 100,000 clones; roughly 87% of them were counted only once. About 3% of the sample belongs to the ten largest clones.

The CDR3 measures 14 amino acids from cysteine to phenylalanine. The retained sequence is limited to the CDR3, 42 bases, with the frame set at the first base. Between the V and J ends, shortened by 10 bases and 4 bases respectively, the junction contains 19 bases. The CDR1 and CDR2 encoded by the germline V gene are SGHAT and FQNNGV. The sequence was collected from an adult in good health. This chain is built from TRBV11-2 and TRBJ1-2, with the D gene call left open. The sequenced sample was peripheral blood, obtained on day 0 of MenACWY control vaccination. Read as DNA, the sequence is TGTGCCACCGTCTACGGACGGGAAATCTATGGCTACACCTTC. It translates to CATVYGREIYGYTF.